The sample holds many counts of the clone carrying this TCR beta chain. The entry originates in a study of tumor-infiltrating lymphocytes in primary liver carcinoma. Starting material of around 460 ng total RNA yielded TCR beta cDNA via a constant-region primer. ARM-PCR was slightly modified, and three nested multiplex PCR rounds with it gave rise to the TCR beta libraries. TCRdb re-analysed the multiplex PCR reads in MiXCR, keeping a single row per CDR3 protein. The data hold around 60,000 distinct CDR3 sequences, with roughly two thirds observed a single time. Scientists recovered RNA and DNA together from roughly 21-30 mg of unsorted bulk tissue. The specimen was liver tumor tissue from sampling region 4. Subset described: tumor region T4, right-lateral pole. This receptor was taken from a man aged 35-49 years with primary liver carcinoma and hepatitis B virus infection.

CDR3 sequence: CASSFGDGTRQFF. The CDR3 DNA reads TGTGCCAGCAGCTTCGGCGACGGGACCAGGCAGTTCTTC. The rearrangement links TRBV9 to TRBJ2-1; D could derive from TRBD1 or TRBD2 (5 bases each). V shed 4 bases and J shed 12 bases, with 17 bases lying between them. CDR1 is SGDLS and CDR2 is YYNGEE in the germline V gene. This CDR3 has 13 amino acids.